The TCR beta chain under discussion was sequenced for a study of cytomegalovirus exposure and HLA in healthy donors. The CDR3 has 18 amino acids. The germline CDR1 and CDR2 sequences are SGHVS and FNYEAQ. J was trimmed by 3 bases and V by 0 bases; bases with no gene match: 10. Primers included in the PCR were 60 Vbeta and 13 Jbeta primers. Using immunoSEQ multiplex PCR, the repertoire was profiled, and TCRdb retains in-frame clones only, with some absent. The repertoire has around 300,000 clones, 70% to 90% of them found once; the top ten carry around 2.1%. The sequenced material came from PBMCs. The rearrangement uses TRBV7-6 and TRBJ2-1, with 8 bases fitting TRBD2. This receptor was taken from a woman aged 18-29 years in good health and CMV-seronegative. The CDR3 bases are TGTGCCAGCAGCTTAGCCTGGGCATCCGGGGGGGACTACAATGAGCAGTTCTTC. Translation gives CASSLAWASGGDYNEQFF.